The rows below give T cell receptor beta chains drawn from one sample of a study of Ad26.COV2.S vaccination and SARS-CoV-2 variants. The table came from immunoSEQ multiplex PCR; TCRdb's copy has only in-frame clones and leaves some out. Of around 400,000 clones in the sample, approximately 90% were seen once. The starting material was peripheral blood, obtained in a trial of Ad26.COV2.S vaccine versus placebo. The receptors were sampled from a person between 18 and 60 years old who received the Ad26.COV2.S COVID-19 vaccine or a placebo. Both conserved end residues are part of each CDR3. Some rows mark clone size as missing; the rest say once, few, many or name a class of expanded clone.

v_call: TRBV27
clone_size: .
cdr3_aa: CASSLLGSGANVLTF

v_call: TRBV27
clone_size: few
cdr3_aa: CASSIVQGHTGELFF

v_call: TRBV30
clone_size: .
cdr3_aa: CAWSLHENTEAFF

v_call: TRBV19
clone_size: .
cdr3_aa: CASSIQALSGTNSPLHF

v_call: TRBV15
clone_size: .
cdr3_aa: CATSRVRGRDTEAFF

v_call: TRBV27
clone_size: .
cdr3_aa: CASSLRANMNTEAFF

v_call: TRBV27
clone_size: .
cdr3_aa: CASSLGGREQFF

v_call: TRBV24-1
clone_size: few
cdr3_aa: CATSDSTEGGLGNEQFF

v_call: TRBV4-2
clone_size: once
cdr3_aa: CASSTGFRNPNQPQHF

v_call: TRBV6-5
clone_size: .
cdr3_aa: CASSSGTGIGTQYF

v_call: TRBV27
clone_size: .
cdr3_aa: CASSRGNTEAFF

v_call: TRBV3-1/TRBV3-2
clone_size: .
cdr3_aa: CASSQAGPGQGSQETQYF

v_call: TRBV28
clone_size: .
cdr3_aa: CAILDQNGNEQFF

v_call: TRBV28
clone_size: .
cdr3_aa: CASLGPRGRKTQYF

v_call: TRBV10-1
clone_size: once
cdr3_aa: CASSPGTSNTEAFF

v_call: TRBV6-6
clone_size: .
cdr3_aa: CASSPGHSSSYNSPLHF

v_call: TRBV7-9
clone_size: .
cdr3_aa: CASSSIAGGTDTQYF

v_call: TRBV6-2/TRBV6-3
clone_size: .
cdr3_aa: CASSRPMGETQYF

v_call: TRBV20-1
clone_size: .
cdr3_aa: CSASLSGTDTQYF

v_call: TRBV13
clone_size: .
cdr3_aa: CASSLGYNEQFF

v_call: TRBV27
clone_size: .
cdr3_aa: CASSTGGSPLHF

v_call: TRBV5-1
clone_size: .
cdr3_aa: CASSFRRQGFTDTQYF

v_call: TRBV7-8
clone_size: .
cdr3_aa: CASSLSTATTEAFF

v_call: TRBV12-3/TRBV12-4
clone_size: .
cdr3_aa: CASSSGGGEQFF

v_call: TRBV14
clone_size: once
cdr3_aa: CASSHRDIQETQYF

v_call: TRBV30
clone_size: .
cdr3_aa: CAWRAQTGVMNTEAFF

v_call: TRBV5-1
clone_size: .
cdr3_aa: CASSLVKGTGELFF

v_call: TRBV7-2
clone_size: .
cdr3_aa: CASSLASGGFETQYF

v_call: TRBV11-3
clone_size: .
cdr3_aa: CASLSRRLNTGELFF

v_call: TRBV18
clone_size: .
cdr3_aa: CASSLGTGGRPQHF

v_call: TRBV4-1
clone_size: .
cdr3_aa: CASSQGPSNTEAFF

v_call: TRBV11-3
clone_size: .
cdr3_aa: CASSLYVNTEAFF

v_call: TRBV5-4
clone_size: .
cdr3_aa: CASSSGPGRDQPQHF

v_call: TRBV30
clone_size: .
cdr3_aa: CAWTGPSGAAETQYF

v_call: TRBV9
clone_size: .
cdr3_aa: CASSVIGGPQMDEQFF

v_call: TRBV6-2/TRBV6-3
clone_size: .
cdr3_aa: CASSYPGLAGGPNTGELFF

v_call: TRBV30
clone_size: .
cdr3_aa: CAWSQLANYGYTF

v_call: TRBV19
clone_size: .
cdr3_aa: CASSIRGTGEQYF

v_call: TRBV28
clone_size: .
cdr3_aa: CASSPGQSYEQYF

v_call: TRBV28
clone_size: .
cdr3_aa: CASSLQGWGTEAFF

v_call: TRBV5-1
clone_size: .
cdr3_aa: CASSVGPRSGANVLTF

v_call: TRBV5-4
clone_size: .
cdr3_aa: CASSIGTNEQFF

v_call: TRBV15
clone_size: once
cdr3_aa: CATSRDELAGVTDTQYF

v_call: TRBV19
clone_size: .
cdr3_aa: CASSIDTSSYNEQFF

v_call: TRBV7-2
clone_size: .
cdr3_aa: CASSLAGQTNEKLFF

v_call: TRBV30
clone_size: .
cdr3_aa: CAWSLGRVDTGELFF

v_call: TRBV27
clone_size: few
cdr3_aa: CASSLLRGSEQYF

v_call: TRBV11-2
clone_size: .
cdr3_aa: CASSPGIRSGNTIYF

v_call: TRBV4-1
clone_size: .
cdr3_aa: CASSIGQGAVREQYF

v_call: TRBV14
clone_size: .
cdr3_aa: CASGAVFAGTQYF

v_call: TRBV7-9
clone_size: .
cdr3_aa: CASRGQTYGELFF

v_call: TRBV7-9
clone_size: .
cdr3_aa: CASSLGDRPTDTQYF

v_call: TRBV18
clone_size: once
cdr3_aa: CASSPQRQGRVNTEAFF

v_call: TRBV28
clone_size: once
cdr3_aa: CASSLLAGGPGEQFF

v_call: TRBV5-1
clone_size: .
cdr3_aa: CASTGTGRNTIYF

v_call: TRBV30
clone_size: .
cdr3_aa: CAWSPGVQAERSYEQYF

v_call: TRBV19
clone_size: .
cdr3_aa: CASSILRESYGYTF

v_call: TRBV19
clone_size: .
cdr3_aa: CASSLQGQSYGYTF